These 14 T cell receptor beta chains originate from one sample sequenced in a study of blood T cell repertoires in COVID-19. This table comes from immunoSEQ multiplex PCR, and its TCRdb copy is limited to in-frame clones, with some not included. The data show under 250,000 clones, 70% to 85% seen once. Sequenced sample: peripheral blood. These receptors all come from a man between 45 and 60 years old with active or convalescent COVID-19.

The V and J genes are TRBV5-4 and TRBJ1-1, with a weak D call TRBD1 (6 bases). The CDR3 loop spans 15 amino acids. V was cut by 0 bases and J by 1 base, with 10 bases left in between. CDR1 and CDR2 from the germline V gene are SGHNT and YYREEE (reference sequence). The CDR3 protein is CASSLGGHTNTEAFF. CDR3 nucleotides: TGTGCCAGCAGCTTGGGGGGACACACGAACACTGAAGCTTTCTTT.

V and J are TRBV9 and TRBJ2-7; D is possibly TRBD2 (5 bases). This CDR3 spans 14 amino acids. The germline V gene encodes CDR1 SGDLS and CDR2 YYNGEE. Trimming stripped 4 bases from V and 0 bases from J, with 11 bases between. The DNA for the CDR3 is TGTGCCAGCAGCCCTAGCCCTAGCTCCTACGAGCAGTACTTC. Amino acids: CASSPSPSSYEQYF.

The chain links TRBV2 to TRBJ2-5, with 10 bases identical to TRBD1. Germline CDR1 reads SNHLY; CDR2 reads FYNNEI. CDR3 length: 14 amino acids. J was trimmed by 5 bases and V by 7 bases; bases with no gene match: 7. The DNA for the CDR3 is TGTGCCAGCACCCGGGACAGGGGAGGGGAGACCCAGTACTTC. It codes for CASTRDRGGETQYF.

This chain connects TRBV15 to TRBJ2-1, with 8 bases identical to TRBD2. CDR1 is LNHNV and CDR2 is YYDKDF in the germline V gene (reference sequence). With V trimmed by 4 bases and J by 10 bases, 15 bases remained unmatched. This CDR3 region has 16 residues. The CDR3 DNA follows: TGTGCCACCAGCAACCCCGGGACTAGTAGGTGGAGAGAGCAGTTCTTC. It yields the protein CATSNPGTSRWREQFF.

The chain links TRBV5-1 to TRBJ1-2; 9 bases map to TRBD1. This CDR3 contains 15 residues. Per germline, CDR1 SGHRS and CDR2 YFSETQ. J lost 2 bases, V lost 3 bases, and 5 bases had no gene match. The CDR3 is CASSSMTGGNYGYTF. The CDR3 DNA sequence: TGCGCCAGCAGCTCTATGACAGGGGGAAACTATGGCTACACCTTC. The whole variable domain, filled in from reference TRBV5-1 and TRBJ1-2, reads KAGVTQTPRYLIKTRGQQVTLSCSPISGHRSVSWYQQTPGQGLQFLFEYFSETQRNKGNFPGRFSGRQFSNSRSEMNVSTLELGDSALYLCASSSMTGGNYGYTFGSGTRLTVV.

The chain employs TRBV19 and TRBJ2-5, with D possibly TRBD1 on 5 matching bases. This CDR3 has 13 residues. CDR1 and CDR2 from the germline V gene are LNHDA and SQIVND (reference sequence). With 3 bases removed from V and 3 bases from J, the gap between germline ends came to 8 bases. CDR3: CASSIVREETQYF. CDR3 bases: TGTGCCAGTAGTATCGTCAGGGAAGAGACCCAGTACTTC.

Only a few counts were recorded for this clone. V is TRBV5-1 and J is TRBJ2-3; 8 bases align to TRBD2. Germline-derived CDR1 and CDR2 are SGHRS and YFSETQ. The CDR3 is 16 residues long. J gave up 2 bases and V 2 bases, and 7 bases lay outside the gene matches. The CDR3 sequence is CASSFGGTSITDTQYF. CDR3 nucleotides: TGCGCCAGCAGCTTTGGCGGGACTAGTATCACAGATACGCAGTATTTT.

This clone appeared a single time. The V call is TRBV4-3, the J call TRBJ1-2; TRBD1 matches at 9 bases. This CDR3 is built from 16 residues. V lost 2 bases and J lost 2; bases outside the gene matches: 6. The germline V gene encodes CDR1 LGHNA and CDR2 YSLEER. The CDR3 spells CASSQFSTGGNYGYTF. CDR3 sequence (DNA): TGCGCCAGCAGCCAATTTTCGACAGGGGGGAACTATGGCTACACCTTC.

The chain has TRBV30 and TRBJ1-1, with D tentatively TRBD1 (5 bases). V lost 2 bases and J lost 0, with 16 bases in between. Looked up from germline, CDR1 is GTSNPN and CDR2 is SVGIG (reference sequence). The length of the CDR3 is 16 residues. The CDR3 DNA sequence: TGTGCCTGGAGTCGTCAGGGTTCCCTCATGAACACTGAAGCTTTCTTT. The encoded protein is CAWSRQGSLMNTEAFF.

This chain uses TRBV28 with TRBJ2-3, with 12 bases fitting TRBD1. V lost 6 bases, J lost 6 bases, and 7 bases stayed unmatched. The germline CDR1 and CDR2 sequences are MDHEN and SYDVKM. The CDR3 totals 15 residues. The CDR3 loop is CASRAGTGGGDTQYF. The CDR3 DNA reads TGTGCCAGCAGGGCTGGGACAGGGGGCGGCGATACGCAGTATTTT.

The table lists this clone with a few counts. This rearrangement joins TRBV5-1 to TRBJ2-7; tentative D call: TRBD2 (6 bases). The CDR3 totals 16 residues. Trimming removed 5 bases from V and 4 bases from J, with 22 bases in between. The germline gives CDR1 SGHRS, CDR2 YFSETQ. The CDR3 is CASSPNGGSSTYEQYF. CDR3 nucleotides: TGCGCCAGCAGTCCCAATGGGGGGAGTAGTACTTACGAGCAGTACTTC.

The J gene is TRBJ1-1, the V gene TRBV6-1; 9 bases agree with TRBD1. Unmatched junction bases numbered 8, after V lost 1 base and J lost 8 bases. Germline CDR1 and CDR2: MNHNS and SASEGT. The CDR3 is 15 residues long. CDR3 residues: CASSEGQGVIGEAFF. The CDR3 coding sequence is TGTGCCAGCAGTGAAGGACAGGGGGTTATTGGGGAAGCTTTCTTT.

The rearrangement links TRBV11-2 to TRBJ2-1, with a possible D match to TRBD2 (5 bases). Germline V gives CDR1 SGHAT, CDR2 FQNNGV. Trimming removed 4 bases at V and 4 bases at J, with 11 bases between. The CDR3 is 14 amino acids. CDR3 protein: CASSSVGVYNEQFF. The CDR3 DNA follows: TGTGCCAGCAGCTCGGTGGGAGTGTACAATGAGCAGTTCTTC.

This clone was detected only once. The V and J genes are TRBV13 and TRBJ2-5, with 11 bases aligning to TRBD2. The ends lost 5 bases at V and 1 base at J; junction bases unmatched: 6. Germline CDR1 is PRHDT and CDR2 is FYEKMQ (reference sequence). The CDR3 contains 16 residues. The CDR3, as DNA: TGTGCCAGCAGCCCGAGACTAGCGGGGAGCCAAGAGACCCAGTACTTC. Protein product: CASSPRLAGSQETQYF.